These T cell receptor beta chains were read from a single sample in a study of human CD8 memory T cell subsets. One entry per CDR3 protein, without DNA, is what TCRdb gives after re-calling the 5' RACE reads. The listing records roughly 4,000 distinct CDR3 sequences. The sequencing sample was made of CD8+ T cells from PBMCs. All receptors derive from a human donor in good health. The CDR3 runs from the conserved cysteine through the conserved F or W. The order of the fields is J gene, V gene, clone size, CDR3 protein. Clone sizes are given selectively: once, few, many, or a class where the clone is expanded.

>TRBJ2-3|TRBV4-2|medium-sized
CASSQAGGWTDTQYF
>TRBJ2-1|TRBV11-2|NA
CASSSRDREFF
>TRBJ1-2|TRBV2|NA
CASLPRLGLWSYTF
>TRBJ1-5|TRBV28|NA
CASSLSGDNNQPQHF
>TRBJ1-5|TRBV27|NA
CASSGSNQPQHF
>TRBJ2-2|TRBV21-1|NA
CASSEERETGESCGELFF
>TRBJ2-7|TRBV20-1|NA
CSATGLNSYEQYF
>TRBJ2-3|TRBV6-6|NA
CASTPKLEGTDTQYF
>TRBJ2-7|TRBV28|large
CASSLPGTGGTYEQYF
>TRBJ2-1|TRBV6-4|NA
CASSLRPNNEQFF
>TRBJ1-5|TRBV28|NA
CASRVPRGWEPQHF
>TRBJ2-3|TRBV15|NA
CATSRVKGAGDTQYF
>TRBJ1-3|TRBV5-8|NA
CASRTEGGVAGNTIYF
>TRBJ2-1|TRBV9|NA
CASSPGSNEQFF
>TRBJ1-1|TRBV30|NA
CAGTSVGTEAFF
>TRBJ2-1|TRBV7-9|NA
CACGISSYNEQFF
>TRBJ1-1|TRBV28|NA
CASSFKVEGTEAFF
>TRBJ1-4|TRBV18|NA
CASSPRRRGQLFF
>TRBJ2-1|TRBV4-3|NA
CASSFTGGTEQFF
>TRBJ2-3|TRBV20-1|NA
CSAGVRFTDTQYF
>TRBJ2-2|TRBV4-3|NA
CASSPSVTGELFF
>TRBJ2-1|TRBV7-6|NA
CASSLGLDEQFF
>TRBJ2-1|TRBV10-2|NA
CASSRPWEQFF
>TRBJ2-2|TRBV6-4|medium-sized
CASSTQGEGTGELFF
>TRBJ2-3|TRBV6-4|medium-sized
CASSDSSGDTDTQYF
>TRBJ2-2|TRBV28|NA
CASSLGGSDSGELFF
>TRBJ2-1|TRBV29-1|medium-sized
CSVSGTEYNEQFF